This T cell receptor beta chain emerged from a study of blood T cell repertoires in COVID-19. Study-wide context: From T cells, B-cell-depleted T cells, or PBMCs came the material, which was cDNA or gDNA.

Per the original data handling: Amplification with reference gene primers provided the estimates of nucleated cell counts. Assay: immunoSEQ multiplex PCR; the TCRdb copy retains only in-frame clones and omits some. V and J calls and clone size are given by that table; D and trimming were obtained from the DNA. The table includes some 180,000 clones, approximately 85% detected once. The study recruited people aged 18 to 89 years across some 23 US areas. Clinical history as reported by participants underpinned cohort assignment. This CDR3 is 18 amino acids long. V shed 4 bases and J 7 bases; nucleotides not matched to a gene: 14. Per germline, CDR1 MNHEY and CDR2 SMNVEV (reference sequence).

The sequence was obtained from a man aged 35 to 55 who had recovered from COVID-19. The chain joins TRBV27 to TRBJ1-4, with 11 nucleotides matching TRBD1. Material: PBMCs or T cells enriched from blood (not recorded which). This CDR3 reads CASSSLVPGQGVGEKLFF. The CDR3 nucleotides read TGTGCCAGCAGTTCCTTAGTCCCGGGACAGGGGGTAGGTGAAAAACTGTTTTTT.